This T cell receptor beta chain was identified during a study of cytomegalovirus exposure and HLA in healthy donors. About the research overall: An analysis done earlier identified around 100 million unique TCR beta sequences from 200 million or so T cells.

A multiplex PCR was run with 60 Vbeta primers and 13 Jbeta primers. The table came from immunoSEQ multiplex PCR; TCRdb's copy has only in-frame clones and leaves some out. The data contain 150,000 to 200,000 clones, about 80% of them seen just once; the ten biggest clones take up around 14%. Broader study findings: A later analysis reported that several of the most significant clusters appeared to be linked to common viral pathogens, among them Epstein-Barr virus. Being productive about 90% or about 30% of the time was typical of most TCR beta V segments in an earlier analysis.

About this clone: Its antigen remains unknown.

There were likely unrecorded immune exposures, though donors were nominally healthy when sampled. Material for sequencing was PBMCs. The clonotype originates from a woman in her 30s in good health and CMV-seropositive.

The CDR3 DNA sequence: TGCAGCTCCGGGGAAGGGAGAGACATTCAGTACTTC. It codes for CSSGEGRDIQYF. The J gene is TRBJ2-4, the V gene TRBV29-1, with D possibly being TRBD2 (5 bases). V lost 8 bases and J 8 bases, leaving 16 bases between the germline ends. The CDR3 spans 12 residues. The germline V gene has CDR1 SQVTM and CDR2 ANQGSEA.